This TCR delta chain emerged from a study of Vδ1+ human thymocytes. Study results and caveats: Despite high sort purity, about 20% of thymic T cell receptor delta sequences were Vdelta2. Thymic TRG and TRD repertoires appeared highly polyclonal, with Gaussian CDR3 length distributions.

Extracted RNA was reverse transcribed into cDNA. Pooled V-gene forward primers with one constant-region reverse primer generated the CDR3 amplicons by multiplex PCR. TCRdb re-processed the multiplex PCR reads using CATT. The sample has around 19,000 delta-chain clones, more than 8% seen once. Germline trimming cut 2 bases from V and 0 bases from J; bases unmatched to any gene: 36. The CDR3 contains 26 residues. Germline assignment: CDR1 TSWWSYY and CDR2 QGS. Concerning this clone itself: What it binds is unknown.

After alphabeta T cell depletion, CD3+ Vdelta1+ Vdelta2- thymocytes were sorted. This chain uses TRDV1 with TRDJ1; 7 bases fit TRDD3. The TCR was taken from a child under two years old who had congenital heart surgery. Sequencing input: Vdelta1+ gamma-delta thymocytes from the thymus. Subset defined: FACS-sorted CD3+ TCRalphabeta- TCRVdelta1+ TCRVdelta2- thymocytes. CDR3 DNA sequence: TGTGCTCTTGGGGAAGACCGGGACCTGTACTGGGGAATACGGACGGCCCTTATCCTGTACACCGATAAACTCATCTTT. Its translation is CALGEDRDLYWGIRTALILYTDKLIF.